The clone carrying this T cell receptor (beta chain) occurred many times. This entry belongs to a study of neurological immune-mediated disorders. A single run covered 15-18 subjects with over 170 million TCR-beta sequences. One entry per CDR3 protein, called by TCRdb with MiXCR from the 5' RACE reads. Counted here are roughly 27,000 distinct CDR3 sequences, almost 2.5% occurring once; the ten biggest clones make up roughly 2%. CDR3 length: 12 amino acids. Trimming shortened V by 6 bases and J by 0 bases, and 5 bases separated the two germline ends. From germline, CDR1 is MNHEY and CDR2 SVGAGI. The unsorted libraries were generated from a total of 2 million PBMCs, which had been stored in RNAlater at -80 C.

This clonotype originated in a woman in her 50s with multiple sclerosis. J is TRBJ1-2 and V is TRBV6-5, with D hard to call. Sequencing was done on a sample of PBMCs. The CDR3, as DNA: TGTGCCAGCAGGACATCTAACTATGGCTACACCTTC. It translates to CASRTSNYGYTF.